The T cell receptor beta chain described here comes from a study of Tregs in tolerant kidney transplant recipients. Notes on the study in general: This study did not directly address biological reproducibility.

CD4+CD25+CD127- Tregs, CD4+CD25- non-Tregs, CD4 and CD8 cells were sorted. Using immunoSEQ multiplex PCR, the repertoire was profiled, and TCRdb retains in-frame clones only, with some absent. The sample has some 110,000 clones, 92% seen once; the top ten hold approximately 0.6%. For this clone: What it recognizes is unknown.

Germline values: CDR1 SGHRS, CDR2 YFSETQ. The CDR3 spans 16 residues. Deletions cut 0 bases from V and 2 bases from J, with 13 bases between. The TCR comes from a human donor in good health. Sample: CD4+ T cells from blood. J is TRBJ2-3 and V is TRBV5-1; D might be TRBD2 (7 bases). The CDR3 region is CASSLGGGLDTDTQYF. In DNA form, the CDR3 reads TGCGCCAGCAGCTTGGGCGGGGGCCTGGACACAGATACGCAGTATTTT.